Listed here is a single TCR beta chain. Its antigen is not identified. This record comes from a study of PD-1 blockade in classical Hodgkin lymphoma. Study outcomes and limitations: A significant rise in TCR diversity by C4D1 was seen for CD4+ but not CD8+ cells. Underlying causes for the observed repertoire differences were not defined, possibly disease activity or prior therapy. TCR diversity at baseline was reported to be reduced in newly diagnosed patients relative to healthy donors. Complete responders' baseline diversity resembled that of newly diagnosed patients.

Trimming cost V 4 bases and J 2 bases; bases outside gene matches: 7. Germline CDR1 and CDR2: KGHSH and LQKENI. The CDR3 contains 16 residues. TCRdb keeps only in-frame clones here, not all; method: immunoSEQ multiplex PCR. This table has about 14,000 clones, around 80% appearing once. All patients experienced relapse after autologous stem cell transplantation, and brentuximab vedotin exposure was variable. The input for sequencing was peripheral blood mononuclear cells (PBMCs), taken before the second cycle of nivolumab. The TCR sequence derives from a human donor with classical Hodgkin lymphoma. This rearrangement joins TRBV18 to TRBJ1-5; TRBD1 matches at 8 bases. CDR3 DNA: TGTGCCAGCTCACACGGACAGGGTGCCCGCAATCAGCCCCAGCATTTT. Translating it yields CASSHGQGARNQPQHF.